The 26 T cell receptor beta chains presented below share a single source sample, sequenced in a study of identical twins. A single record per CDR3 protein comes from TCRdb applying MiXCR to the 5' RACE reads. The data show hundreds of thousands of distinct CDR3 sequences, roughly 20% seen once. This same sample was also part of a study on T cells expressing NK-cell markers.

The sequenced sample was PBMCs. These TCRs come from a woman aged 18 to 35 in good health.

In this sample, this clonotype turned up a few times. The CDR3 nucleotides are TGTGCCAGCAGCAACAGGGGTACAGATACGCAGTATTTT. Translation: CASSNRGTDTQYF. The chain joins TRBV3-1 to TRBJ2-3; TRBD1 matches at 7 bases. Germline V lookup: CDR1 LGHDT, CDR2 YNNKEL (reference sequence). There are 13 residues in the CDR3. The V segment lost 5 bases and the J segment 3 bases; nucleotides outside the gene matches: 2.

This sequence joins TRBV10-3 and TRBJ2-7; 10 nucleotides line up with TRBD2. Germline CDR1 and CDR2: ENHRY and SYGVKD. With 5 bases clipped from V and 4 bases from J, the junction kept 8 bases outside the gene matches. The CDR3 extends over 15 amino acids. In DNA, the CDR3 is TGTGCCATCAGTTCCTCAGCGGGGGGGCGTTACGAGCAGTACTTC. Translated, it gives CAISSSAGGRYEQYF.

This clonotype was recorded a few times. J is TRBJ2-3 and V is TRBV6-5, with D perhaps matching TRBD2 (6 bases). Trimming left V 4 bases short and J 2 bases short, with 25 bases between. The CDR3 is 19 amino acids. Germline V gene data show CDR1 as MNHEY and CDR2 as SVGAGI. In DNA form, the CDR3 reads TGTGCCAGCAGTTCCAACAACCATGGAAGGGACTCTCACACAGATACGCAGTATTTT. Protein: CASSSNNHGRDSHTDTQYF.

Concerning this clonotype: A read error is possible here, since a much larger clone lies one base away. The chain couples TRBV20-1 to TRBJ2-3, with 10 bases matching TRBD2. CDR1 and CDR2 from the germline V gene are DFQATT and SNEGSKA (reference sequence). This CDR3 region has 17 residues. The CDR3 coding sequence is TGCTGTGCTCCCGAAACCTTCCTAGCGGGGGGCACAGATACGCAGTATTTT. Its protein is CCAPETFLAGGTDTQYF.

The chain is built from TRBV5-1 and TRBJ1-2; D might be TRBD1 (5 bases). The V and J ends lost 3 bases and 5 bases respectively, with 20 bases between them. The CDR3 runs 16 residues. Germline lookup yields CDR1 SGHRS and CDR2 YFSETQ. CDR3: CASSSGGAEQSYGYTF. The CDR3 nucleotides read TGCGCCAGCAGCTCCGGAGGGGCAGAACAGTCATATGGCTACACCTTC. The variable domain in full, with the rest retrieved from reference TRBV5-1 and TRBJ1-2, is KAGVTQTPRYLIKTRGQQVTLSCSPISGHRSVSWYQQTPGQGLQFLFEYFSETQRNKGNFPGRFSGRQFSNSRSEMNVSTLELGDSALYLCASSSGGAEQSYGYTFGSGTRLTVV.

This clonotype occurred a few times. This chain uses TRBV5-1 with TRBJ2-7, with 7 nucleotides matching TRBD2. This CDR3 is 16 amino acids long. Germline V gene data show CDR1 as SGHRS and CDR2 as YFSETQ. Trimming at V came to 0 bases and at J to 3 bases, leaving 9 bases not matched to a gene. This CDR3 is CASSLGRGLVFYEQYF. The CDR3 DNA follows: TGCGCCAGCAGCTTGGGTCGAGGACTAGTCTTCTACGAGCAGTACTTC.

The rearrangement uses TRBV10-1 and TRBJ2-7; the D gene is possibly TRBD1 (6 bases). Germline V gene data show CDR1 as WNHNN and CDR2 as SYGVQD (reference sequence). The CDR3 is made up of 14 amino acids. V was trimmed by 5 bases and J by 2 bases, leaving 13 bases between them. The CDR3 coding sequence is TGCGCCAGCAGTCAGGGGACGTCTGCCTACGAGCAGTACTTC. This translates into CASSQGTSAYEQYF.

V and J are TRBV27 and TRBJ1-5, with D hard to call. The V and J ends lost 8 bases and 5 bases respectively, with 13 bases between them. Germline V gene sequence: CDR1 MNHEY, CDR2 SMNVEV (reference sequence). The CDR3 consists of 13 residues. CDR3 sequence reads: CASFLDKDQPQHF. In DNA, the CDR3 is TGTGCCAGCTTCCTCGACAAAGATCAGCCCCAGCATTTT.

The sample holds many counts of this clonotype. The chain employs TRBV12-3 or TRBV12-4 and TRBJ2-7; TRBD2 matches at 7 bases. The CDR3 length is 15 residues. Trimming took 6 bases from V and 5 from J; bases not matched to a gene: 13. This CDR3 is CASRYSGRERDEQYF. DNA for the CDR3: TGTGCCAGCAGGTACTCCGGGCGGGAGAGGGACGAGCAGTACTTC.

This clonotype was counted a few times. The CDR3 bases are TGTGCCAGCAGCCAAGAAGGTAACGGTCGCCAACCCCTCCACTTT. This gives the protein CASSQEGNGRQPLHF. The chain recombines TRBV3-1 with TRBJ1-6; the D is unclear. CDR1 is LGHDT and CDR2 is YNNKEL in the germline V gene (reference sequence). This CDR3 comprises 15 residues. Trimming removed 0 bases from V and 12 bases from J, with 15 bases in between.

V is TRBV25-1 and J is TRBJ2-7; 9 nucleotides agree with TRBD1. The V gene end was trimmed by 4 bases and the J gene end by 10 bases; junction bases not matched to a gene: 17. The germline gives CDR1 MGHDK, CDR2 SYGVNS. The CDR3 has 16 residues. CDR3 sequence reads: CASSGTGGYTTSQQYF. CDR3 bases: TGTGCCAGCAGTGGCACAGGGGGCTATACTACGAGCCAACAGTACTTC.

The chain combines TRBV6-5 with TRBJ2-7, with D hard to call. Germline V gene sequence: CDR1 MNHEY, CDR2 SVGAGI. Trimming stripped 0 bases from V and 6 bases from J, with 12 bases between. This CDR3 spans 14 amino acids. CDR3 region: CASSYSTTGSEQYF. The CDR3 nucleotides read TGTGCCAGCAGTTACTCGACGACTGGATCCGAGCAGTACTTC.

This chain links TRBV9 with TRBJ1-6; the D is unclear. The CDR3 totals 14 residues. From germline, CDR1 is SGDLS and CDR2 YYNGEE. Trimming took off 4 bases at V and 8 bases at J, with 13 bases between the two ends. CDR3 DNA sequence: TGTGCCAGCAGCCCCACAATCGGCGATTCACCCCTCCACTTT. Protein sequence: CASSPTIGDSPLHF.

This clonotype appeared a few times. The rearrangement uses TRBV6-1 and TRBJ2-3; 8 bases fit TRBD1. Trimming at V came to 5 bases and at J to 5 bases, leaving 9 bases not matched to a gene. CDR1 and CDR2 (germline): MNHNS, SASEGT. The CDR3 length is 15 residues. CDR3 region: CASSPDRGYGDTQYF. The CDR3 DNA follows: TGTGCCAGCAGTCCCGACAGGGGCTACGGAGATACGCAGTATTTT.

The chain couples TRBV13 to TRBJ2-5, with D possibly called TRBD1 or TRBD2 (5 bases each). CDR1 and CDR2 from the germline V gene are PRHDT and FYEKMQ (reference sequence). With 5 bases removed from V and 4 bases from J, the gap between germline ends came to 14 bases. This CDR3 has 14 amino acids. The CDR3 region is CASSPGPGTETQYF. The CDR3 DNA is TGTGCCAGCAGCCCGGGACCAGGCACAGAGACCCAGTACTTC.

There are many counts of this clonotype. This sequence joins TRBV12-3 or TRBV12-4 and TRBJ2-3, with 8 nucleotides matching TRBD1. The CDR3 runs to 15 residues. The V gene end was trimmed by 2 bases and the J gene end by 0 bases; junction bases not matched to a gene: 1. The CDR3 reads CASSLRQGSTDTQYF. CDR3 DNA: TGTGCCAGCAGTTTAAGACAGGGGAGCACAGATACGCAGTATTTT.

This CDR3 is CASSRGQLMYHEQYF. The CDR3 coding sequence is TGTGCCAGCAGCCGGGGACAGCTTATGTACCACGAGCAGTACTTC. The V and J genes are TRBV11-2 and TRBJ2-7, with 7 positions matching TRBD1. Germline V lookup: CDR1 SGHAT, CDR2 FQNNGV. This CDR3 is built from 15 residues. V lost 5 bases to trimming and J lost 5 bases; unmatched junction nucleotides: 12.

V gene TRBV11-2 combines with J gene TRBJ2-3, with 7 nucleotides matching TRBD2. The CDR3 spans 15 residues. In germline, CDR1 is SGHAT, CDR2 FQNNGV. The V gene end was trimmed by 3 bases and the J gene end by 7 bases; junction bases not matched to a gene: 10. CDR3 nucleotide sequence: TGTGCCAGCAGCTTCGGGACGGGCGGGGGAAATACGCAGTATTTT. Translation gives CASSFGTGGGNTQYF.

The chain has TRBV4-2 and TRBJ2-1; no definite D call. This CDR3 contains 14 residues. Germline loops: CDR1 LGHNA, CDR2 YNFKEQ. V was trimmed by 0 bases and J by 6 bases, leaving 9 bases between them. The CDR3 DNA reads TGTGCCAGCAGCCAAGAACTAAGCGTCAATGAGCAGTTCTTC. It specifies CASSQELSVNEQFF.

This chain links TRBV6-1 with TRBJ2-1; 13 bases map to TRBD2. V shed 8 bases, J shed 0 bases, and the junction held 7 bases outside the gene matches. The CDR3 has 17 amino acids. The germline CDR1 and CDR2 sequences are MNHNS and SASEGT. CDR3 loop: CASSRLAGGSSYNEQFF. CDR3 nucleotides: TGTGCCAGCTCCCGACTAGCGGGAGGCAGCTCCTACAATGAGCAGTTCTTC.

The chain is built from TRBV12-3 or TRBV12-4 and TRBJ1-1; D is unresolved. The CDR3 is 13 amino acids. Between the trimmed V and J ends, which lost 3 bases and 2 bases, there was a span of 7 bases. CDR3 amino acids: CASSFDLNTEAFF. CDR3 in DNA: TGTGCCAGCAGTTTTGACTTAAACACTGAAGCTTTCTTT.

The J gene is TRBJ2-1, the V gene TRBV4-3; 7 bases fit TRBD1. CDR1 and CDR2 (germline): LGHNA, YSLEER. The V gene end was trimmed by 6 bases and the J gene end by 9 bases; junction bases not matched to a gene: 11. CDR3 size: 14 residues. CDR3 nucleotide sequence: TGCGCCAGCAGAACGGGACAGTCAAGGGGTGAGCAGTTCTTC. Its protein product is CASRTGQSRGEQFF.

This sequence joins TRBV11-2 and TRBJ2-4, with D unclear. The CDR3 loop spans 16 amino acids. Germline loops: CDR1 SGHAT, CDR2 FQNNGV. Between the trimmed V and J ends, which lost 5 bases and 7 bases, there was a span of 21 bases. CDR3 DNA sequence: TGTGCCAGCAGCGCACACCTACGGGCTACCGGGAACATTCAGTACTTC. Protein: CASSAHLRATGNIQYF.

The chain combines TRBV6-1 with TRBJ2-5, with D unresolved. The CDR3 contains 14 residues. The germline V and J ends were trimmed by 7 bases and 4 bases, with 16 bases remaining between them. Germline-derived CDR1 and CDR2 are MNHNS and SASEGT. The CDR3 here is CASNKGGPRETQYF. CDR3 coding DNA: TGTGCCAGCAACAAGGGTGGGCCAAGAGAGACCCAGTACTTC.

This clonotype occurred a few times. V and J are TRBV9 and TRBJ2-7; D remains unclear. The V end was cut by 3 bases, the J end by 5 bases, with 12 bases between. Germline V gene lookup returns CDR1 SGDLS and CDR2 YYNGEE. The CDR3 has 13 amino acids. The CDR3 is CASSAFGANEQYF. The CDR3 nucleotides read TGTGCCAGCAGCGCCTTTGGAGCAAACGAGCAGTACTTC. Variable domain in full (rest from reference TRBV9 and TRBJ2-7): DSGVTQTPKHLITATGQRVTLRCSPRSGDLSVYWYQQSLDQGLQFLIQYYNGEERAKGNILERFSAQQFPDLHSELNLSSLELGDSALYFCASSAFGANEQYFGPGTRLTVT.

The chain uses TRBV14 and TRBJ2-3; 14 bases match TRBD2. With 0 bases clipped from V and 6 bases from J, the junction kept 8 bases outside the gene matches. Germline CDR1 is SGHDN and CDR2 is FVKESK. This CDR3 has 18 amino acids. CDR3 sequence (DNA): TGTGCCAGCAGCCAAGATCTGGGGACTAGCGGGAGATGGGATACGCAGTATTTT. The encoded protein is CASSQDLGTSGRWDTQYF.